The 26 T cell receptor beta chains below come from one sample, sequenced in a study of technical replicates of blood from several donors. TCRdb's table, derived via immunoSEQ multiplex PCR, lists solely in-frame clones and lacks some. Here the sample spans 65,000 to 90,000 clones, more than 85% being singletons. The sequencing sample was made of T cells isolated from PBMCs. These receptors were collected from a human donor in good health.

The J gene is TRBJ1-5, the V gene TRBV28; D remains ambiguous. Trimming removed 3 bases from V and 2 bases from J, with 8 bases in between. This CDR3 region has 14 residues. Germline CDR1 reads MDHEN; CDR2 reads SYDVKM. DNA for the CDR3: TGTGCCAGCAGTTTCCGCACAGGCAATCAGCCCCAGCATTTT. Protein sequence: CASSFRTGNQPQHF.

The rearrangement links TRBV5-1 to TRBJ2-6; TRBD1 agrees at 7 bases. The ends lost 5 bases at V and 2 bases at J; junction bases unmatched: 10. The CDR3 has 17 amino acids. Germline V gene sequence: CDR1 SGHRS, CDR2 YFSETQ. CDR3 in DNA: TGCGCCAGCAGTATCGGACAGGAAGAGGCTGGGGCCAACGTCCTGACTTTC. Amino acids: CASSIGQEEAGANVLTF.

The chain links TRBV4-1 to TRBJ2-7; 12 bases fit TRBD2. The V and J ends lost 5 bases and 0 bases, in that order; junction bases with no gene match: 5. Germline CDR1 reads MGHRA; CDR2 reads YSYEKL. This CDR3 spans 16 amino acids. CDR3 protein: CASSTEGLAGSYEQYF. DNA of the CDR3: TGCGCCAGCAGCACCGAGGGACTAGCGGGCTCCTACGAGCAGTACTTC.

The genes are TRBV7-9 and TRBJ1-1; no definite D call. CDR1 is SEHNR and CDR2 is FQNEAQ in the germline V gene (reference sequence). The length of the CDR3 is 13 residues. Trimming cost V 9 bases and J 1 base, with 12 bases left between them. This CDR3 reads CASLRGGNTEAFF. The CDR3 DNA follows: TGTGCCAGTTTACGGGGAGGGAACACTGAAGCTTTCTTT.

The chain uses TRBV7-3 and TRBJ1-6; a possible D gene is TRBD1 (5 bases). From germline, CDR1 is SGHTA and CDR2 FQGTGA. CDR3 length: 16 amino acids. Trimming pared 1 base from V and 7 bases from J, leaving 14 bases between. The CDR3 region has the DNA TGTGCCAGCAGCTTAAACTCGGCAGGGAAAAATTCACCCCTCCACTTT. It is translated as CASSLNSAGKNSPLHF.

In nucleotides, the CDR3 is TGTGCCAGCAGGCGAGATACCGGGGAGCTGTTTTTT. It codes for CASRRDTGELFF. This chain connects TRBV9 to TRBJ2-2; D unclear. Germline V gene lookup returns CDR1 SGDLS and CDR2 YYNGEE. The germline V and J ends were trimmed by 5 bases and 5 bases, with 7 bases remaining between them. The CDR3 contains 12 residues.

CDR3 sequence reads: CASSVTGTGFDTEAFF. CDR3 bases: TGTGCCAGCAGCGTCACCGGGACAGGGTTCGACACTGAAGCTTTCTTT. The gene calls are TRBV11-2 and TRBJ1-1; 9 bases fit TRBD1. Trimming took 5 bases from V and 3 from J; bases not matched to a gene: 10. The germline CDR1 and CDR2 sequences are SGHAT and FQNNGV. CDR3 size: 16 residues.

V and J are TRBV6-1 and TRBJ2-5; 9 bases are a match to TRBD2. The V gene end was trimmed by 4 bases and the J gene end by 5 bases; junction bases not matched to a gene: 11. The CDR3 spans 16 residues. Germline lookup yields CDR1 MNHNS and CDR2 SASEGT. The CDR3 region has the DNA TGTGCCAGCAGTGCCCCTAGGCGGGAGGGACAGGAGACCCAGTACTTC. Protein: CASSAPRREGQETQYF.

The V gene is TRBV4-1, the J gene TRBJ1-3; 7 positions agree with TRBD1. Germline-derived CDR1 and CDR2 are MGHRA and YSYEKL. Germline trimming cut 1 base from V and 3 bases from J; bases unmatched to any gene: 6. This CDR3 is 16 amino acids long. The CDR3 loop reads CASSQVTTGNGNTIYF. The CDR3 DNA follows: TGCGCCAGCAGCCAAGTTACGACAGGGAATGGAAACACCATATATTTT.

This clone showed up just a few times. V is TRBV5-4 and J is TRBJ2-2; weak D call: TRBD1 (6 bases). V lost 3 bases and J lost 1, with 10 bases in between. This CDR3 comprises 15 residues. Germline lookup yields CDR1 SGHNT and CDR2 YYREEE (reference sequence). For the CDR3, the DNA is TGTGCCAGCAGCTGGATGGACAGGAACACCGGGGAGCTGTTTTTT. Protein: CASSWMDRNTGELFF.

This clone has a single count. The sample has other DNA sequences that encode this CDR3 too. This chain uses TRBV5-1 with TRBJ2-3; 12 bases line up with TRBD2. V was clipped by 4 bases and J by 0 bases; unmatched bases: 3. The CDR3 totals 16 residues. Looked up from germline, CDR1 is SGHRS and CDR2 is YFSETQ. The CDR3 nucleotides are TGCGCCAGCAGCCCTCTAGCGGGAGGGAGCACAGATACGCAGTATTTT. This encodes CASSPLAGGSTDTQYF.

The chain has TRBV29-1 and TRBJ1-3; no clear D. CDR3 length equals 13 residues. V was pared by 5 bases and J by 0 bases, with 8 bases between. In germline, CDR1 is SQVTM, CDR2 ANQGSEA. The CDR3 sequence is CSVTRASGNTIYF. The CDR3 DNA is TGCAGCGTTACGAGGGCCTCTGGAAACACCATATATTTT.

The CDR3 coding sequence is TGTGCCATCAGTGAGTCCTTGACAGGGAGTGCGGGCTACACCTTC. Its protein is CAISESLTGSAGYTF. This chain uses TRBV10-3 with TRBJ1-2; 7 bases match TRBD1. The ends lost 0 bases at V and 8 bases at J; junction bases unmatched: 9. Per germline, CDR1 ENHRY and CDR2 SYGVKD. The CDR3 has 15 residues.

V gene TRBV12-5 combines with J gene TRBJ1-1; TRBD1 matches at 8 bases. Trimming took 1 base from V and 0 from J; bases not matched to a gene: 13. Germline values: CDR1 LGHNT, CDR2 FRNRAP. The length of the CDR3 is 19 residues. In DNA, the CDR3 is TGTGCTAGTGGTTTGGCAGCCACAGGGGGTATCCCAATGAACACTGAAGCTTTCTTT. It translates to CASGLAATGGIPMNTEAFF.

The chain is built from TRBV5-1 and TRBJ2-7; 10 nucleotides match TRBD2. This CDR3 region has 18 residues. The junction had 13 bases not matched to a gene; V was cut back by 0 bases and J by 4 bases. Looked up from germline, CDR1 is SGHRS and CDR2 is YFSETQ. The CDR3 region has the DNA TGCGCCAGCAGCTTGGAGCGGGGGGGGCTCCTCACCTCTTACGAGCAGTACTTC. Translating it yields CASSLERGGLLTSYEQYF.

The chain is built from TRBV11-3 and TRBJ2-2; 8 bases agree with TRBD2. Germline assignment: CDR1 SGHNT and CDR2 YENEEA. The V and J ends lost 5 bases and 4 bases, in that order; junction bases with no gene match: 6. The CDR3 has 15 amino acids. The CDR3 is CASSLSAGGTGELFF. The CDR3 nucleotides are TGTGCCAGCAGCCTCTCTGCGGGAGGCACCGGGGAGCTGTTTTTT.

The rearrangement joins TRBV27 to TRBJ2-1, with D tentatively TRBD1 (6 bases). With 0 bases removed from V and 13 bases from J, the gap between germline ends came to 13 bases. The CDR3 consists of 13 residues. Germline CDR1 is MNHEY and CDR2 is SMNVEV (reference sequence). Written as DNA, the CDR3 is TGTGCCAGCAGTTTATCGGTAGGGGGTGGACAGTTCTTC. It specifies CASSLSVGGGQFF.

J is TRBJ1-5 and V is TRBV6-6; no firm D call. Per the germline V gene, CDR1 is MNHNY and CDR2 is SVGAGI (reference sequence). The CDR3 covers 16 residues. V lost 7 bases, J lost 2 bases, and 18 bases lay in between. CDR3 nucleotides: TGTGCCAGCACCAATGTCAACCCCATAGGCAATCAGCCCCAGCATTTT. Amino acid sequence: CASTNVNPIGNQPQHF.

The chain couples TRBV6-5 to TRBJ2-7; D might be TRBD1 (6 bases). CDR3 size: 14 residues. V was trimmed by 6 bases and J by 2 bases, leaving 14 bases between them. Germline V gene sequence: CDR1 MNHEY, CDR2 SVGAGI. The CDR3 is CASRTQGLTYEQYF. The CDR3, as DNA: TGTGCCAGCAGAACCCAGGGGTTGACCTACGAGCAGTACTTC.

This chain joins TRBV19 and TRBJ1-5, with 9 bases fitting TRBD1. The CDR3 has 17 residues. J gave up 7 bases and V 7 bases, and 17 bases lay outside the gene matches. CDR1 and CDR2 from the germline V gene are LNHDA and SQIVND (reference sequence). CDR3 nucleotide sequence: TGTGCCAGTATCACTCGGACAGGGGACTTCGGGTTCCAGCCCCAGCATTTT. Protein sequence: CASITRTGDFGFQPQHF.

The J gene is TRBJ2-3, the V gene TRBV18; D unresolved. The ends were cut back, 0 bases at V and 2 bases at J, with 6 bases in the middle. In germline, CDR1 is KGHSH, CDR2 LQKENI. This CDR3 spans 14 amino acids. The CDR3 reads CASSPPALTDTQYF. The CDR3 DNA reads TGTGCCAGCTCACCACCGGCCCTCACAGATACGCAGTATTTT.

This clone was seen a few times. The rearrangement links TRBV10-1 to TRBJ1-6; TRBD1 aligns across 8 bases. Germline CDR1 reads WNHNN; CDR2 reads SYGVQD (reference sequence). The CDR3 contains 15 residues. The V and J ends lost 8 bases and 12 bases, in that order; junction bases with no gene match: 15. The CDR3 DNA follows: TGCGCCAGCCCGGACAGGGTCACACCAAGAAGACCCCTCCACTTT. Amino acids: CASPDRVTPRRPLHF.

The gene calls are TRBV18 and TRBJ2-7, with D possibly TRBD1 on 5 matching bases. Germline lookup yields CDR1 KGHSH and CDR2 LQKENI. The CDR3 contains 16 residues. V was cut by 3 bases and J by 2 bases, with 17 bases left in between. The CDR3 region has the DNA TGTGCCAGCTCACCCTTAGACAGAATACTAACCTACGAGCAGTACTTC. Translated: CASSPLDRILTYEQYF.

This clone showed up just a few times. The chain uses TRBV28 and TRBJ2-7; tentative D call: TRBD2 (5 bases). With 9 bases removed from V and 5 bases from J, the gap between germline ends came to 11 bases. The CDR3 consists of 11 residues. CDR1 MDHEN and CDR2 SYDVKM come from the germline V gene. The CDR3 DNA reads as TGTGCCAGTACCACCGGGGACGAGCAGTACTTC. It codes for CASTTGDEQYF.

CDR3 loop: CASSESSWKGAGNQPQHF. Here the CDR3 DNA reads TGTGCCAGCAGTGAGAGTTCGTGGAAAGGGGCTGGCAATCAGCCCCAGCATTTT. V and J are TRBV6-1 and TRBJ1-5; a weak D match, TRBD1 (5 bases). This CDR3 has 18 amino acids. Trimming removed 3 bases from V and 2 bases from J, with 20 bases in between. Germline V gives CDR1 MNHNS, CDR2 SASEGT.

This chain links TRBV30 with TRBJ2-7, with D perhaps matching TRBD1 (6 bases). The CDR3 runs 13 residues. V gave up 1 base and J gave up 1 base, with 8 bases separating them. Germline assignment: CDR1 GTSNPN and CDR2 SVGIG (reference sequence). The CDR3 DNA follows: TGTGCCTGGAGTGGAGGACAGTCCTACGAGCAGTACTTC. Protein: CAWSGGQSYEQYF.